The TCR beta chain described here comes from a study of blood T cell repertoires in COVID-19. The overall study: Samples came from the United States, Italy and Spain, spanning acute and convalescent COVID-19.

Germline V lookup: CDR1 SNHLY, CDR2 FYNNEI. The CDR3 covers 13 residues. Between the trimmed V and J ends, which lost 7 bases and 3 bases, there was a span of 12 bases. In the authors' workflow: Using reference gene primer amplification, nucleated cell counts were estimated. Sequenced by immunoSEQ multiplex PCR; TCRdb stores in-frame clones only, minus some. That table supplies the V and J calls and clone size; D and trimming were determined from the DNA. The table has some 150,000 clones, approximately 90% seen once. The rearrangement links TRBV2 to TRBJ1-1; D remains unclear. Sequencing input: PBMCs or T cells enriched from blood (not recorded which). This clonotype was sampled from a woman in her 30s with acute COVID-19. CDR3 in amino acids: CASIQASDTEAFF. In nucleotides, the CDR3 is TGTGCCAGCATCCAGGCCTCCGACACTGAAGCTTTCTTT.